The T cell receptor beta chain described here comes from a study of radiation and T cells in renal cell carcinoma. General observations from the study: Top tumor clonotypes rose in blood 2 weeks post-radiation, then contracted.

The V gene's germline CDR1 is SQVTM and CDR2 ANQGSEA. The CDR3 is made up of 11 amino acids. Between the trimmed V and J ends, which lost 3 bases and 6 bases, there was a span of 8 bases. Sequencing was performed with immunoSEQ multiplex PCR; in TCRdb, only in-frame clones are kept and a portion is missing. The table shows 150,000 or so clones, with approximately 90% occurring only once. Time point of the sample: blood 4 weeks post-SBRT, at nephrectomy. As for treatment: 15 Gy SBRT to primary tumor, nephrectomy 4 weeks later. Nephrectomy followed 15 Gy stereotactic body radiation by 4 weeks. Serial blood draws occurred at baseline and 2 and 4 weeks post-SBRT. As concerns this clone: Its antigen is still unknown.

The chain carries TRBV29-1 and TRBJ1-2; D unresolved. The origin of this receptor is a woman between 50 and 59 years old with renal cell carcinoma. This sample comprised blood, obtained from a patient whose treatment included radiotherapy and nephrectomy. The CDR3 nucleotides read TGCAGCGTTGAGGAAAACGATGGCTACACCTTC. Protein product: CSVEENDGYTF.